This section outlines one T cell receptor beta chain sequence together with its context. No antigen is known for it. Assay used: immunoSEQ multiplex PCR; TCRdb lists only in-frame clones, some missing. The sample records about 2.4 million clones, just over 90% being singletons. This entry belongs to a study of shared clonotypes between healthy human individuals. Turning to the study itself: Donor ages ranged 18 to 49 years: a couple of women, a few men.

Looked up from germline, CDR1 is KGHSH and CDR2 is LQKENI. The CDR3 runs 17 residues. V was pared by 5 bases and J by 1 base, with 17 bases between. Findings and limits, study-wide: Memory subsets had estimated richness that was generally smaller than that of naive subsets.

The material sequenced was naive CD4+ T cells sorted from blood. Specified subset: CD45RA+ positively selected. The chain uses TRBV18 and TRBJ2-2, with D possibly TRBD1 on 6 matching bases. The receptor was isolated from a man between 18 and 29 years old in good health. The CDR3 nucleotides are TGTGCCAGCTCATCCGTCTCCGGGACATTGAACACCGGGGAGCTGTTTTTT. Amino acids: CASSSVSGTLNTGELFF.